Sequencing of this TCR beta chain was carried out in a study of blood T cell repertoires in COVID-19. Original analysis: Reference gene primer amplification gave estimated nucleated cell counts. Only in-frame clones appear in the TCRdb table, and some are missing; sequencing was by immunoSEQ multiplex PCR. The V and J calls and clone size are taken from that table; D and trimming were inferred from the DNA. The sample has 150,000 to 200,000 clones, 80% to 85% seen once. Germline values: CDR1 SGHNT, CDR2 YYREEE (reference sequence). V lost 0 bases to trimming and J lost 1 base, with 4 bases between them. This CDR3 contains 14 residues.

The rearrangement links TRBV5-4 to TRBJ2-2, with unresolved D. This clonotype was sampled from a woman between 25 and 40 years old with acute or convalescent COVID-19. The material sequenced was peripheral blood. The CDR3 coding sequence is TGTGCCAGCAGCTTGGTGCGGAACACCGGGGAGCTGTTTTTT. This codes for CASSLVRNTGELFF.